The TCR beta chain under discussion was sequenced for a study of cytomegalovirus exposure and HLA in healthy donors. Primers for the PCR totalled 60 Vbeta and 13 Jbeta. This table comes from immunoSEQ multiplex PCR, and its TCRdb copy is limited to in-frame clones, with some not included. The sample yields over 80,000 clones, approximately 74% seen once. V dropped 3 bases and J dropped 0; count of bases not matched to a gene: 2. The CDR3 extends over 15 amino acids. Looked up from germline, CDR1 is SGHNT and CDR2 is YYREEE (reference sequence). The TCR was taken from a woman in her sixties or seventies in good health and CMV-seropositive. The J gene is TRBJ2-1, the V gene TRBV5-4; 8 bases map to TRBD1. Sequences were obtained from PBMCs. CDR3 amino acids: CASSSGQDSYNEQFF. The CDR3 nucleotides read TGTGCCAGCAGCTCGGGACAGGACTCCTACAATGAGCAGTTCTTC.